One sample yielded the 31 T cell receptor beta chains listed below, sequenced in a study of blood T cell repertoires in COVID-19. Using immunoSEQ multiplex PCR, the repertoire was profiled, and TCRdb retains in-frame clones only, with some absent. In the table there are around 30,000 clones, roughly three quarters of which are singletons. The sample was peripheral blood. All receptors come from a woman in her sixties or seventies with acute or convalescent COVID-19.

This chain connects TRBV25-1 to TRBJ2-1, with D unclear. The CDR3 runs 16 residues. Germline CDR1 MGHDK, CDR2 SYGVNS. V was shortened by 1 base and J by 5 bases, with 15 bases between the two germline ends. The CDR3 loop is CASSEFGLYSHNEQFF. CDR3 nucleotides: TGTGCCAGCAGTGAATTTGGGCTGTACTCTCACAATGAGCAGTTCTTC.

The V gene is TRBV10-3, the J gene TRBJ2-1, with 10 bases matching TRBD2. The CDR3 is 15 amino acids. CDR1 and CDR2 (germline): ENHRY, SYGVKD. V was clipped by 4 bases and J by 2 bases; unmatched bases: 2. Here the CDR3 DNA reads TGTGCCATCAGTGGGGGACTAGCGCCCTACAATGAGCAGTTCTTC. Amino acid sequence: CAISGGLAPYNEQFF.

The chain combines TRBV7-2 with TRBJ2-5, with no clear D. This CDR3 spans 14 amino acids. Germline V gene data show CDR1 as SGHTA and CDR2 as FQGNSA. Trimming shortened V by 0 bases and J by 10 bases, and 15 bases separated the two germline ends. Here the CDR3 DNA reads TGTGCCAGCAGCTTAGCGGTCGGCAGGTCGGACCAGTACTTC. The encoded protein is CASSLAVGRSDQYF.

V usage is TRBV15 and J usage is TRBJ2-5, with 7 bases aligning to TRBD2. This CDR3 contains 17 residues. Germline CDR1 and CDR2: LNHNV and YYDKDF (reference sequence). Trimming removed 0 bases from V and 2 bases from J; junction bases left unmatched: 9. The DNA for the CDR3 is TGTGCCACCAGCAGAGATTTTTGGCGGGAGATACAAGAGACCCAGTACTTC. This translates into CATSRDFWREIQETQYF.

The chain employs TRBV28 and TRBJ1-5, with a tentative D call TRBD1 (6 bases). CDR1 MDHEN and CDR2 SYDVKM come from the germline V gene. V lost 3 bases and J lost 5, with 14 bases in between. CDR3 length equals 15 residues. The CDR3 DNA reads TGTGCCAGCAGTTTTGGCACAGGGAGCCATCAGCCCCAGCATTTT. It encodes CASSFGTGSHQPQHF.

In this sample, this clone turned up once. V gene TRBV29-1 combines with J gene TRBJ2-3; D not resolved. This CDR3 has 13 residues. CDR1 is SQVTM and CDR2 is ANQGSEA in the germline V gene. V lost 6 bases, J lost 0 bases, and 10 bases lay in between. CDR3 in amino acids: CSVPSISTDTQYF. CDR3 nucleotide sequence: TGCAGCGTCCCCTCTATTAGCACAGATACGCAGTATTTT.

The V gene is TRBV2, the J gene TRBJ2-5; D might be TRBD1 (5 bases). This CDR3 contains 13 residues. Between the trimmed V and J ends, which lost 7 bases and 5 bases, there was a span of 14 bases. CDR1 SNHLY and CDR2 FYNNEI come from the germline V gene. The CDR3 nucleotides are TGTGCCAGCAAACCCCAGGGATGGGAGACCCAGTACTTC. The encoded protein is CASKPQGWETQYF.

J is TRBJ1-2 and V is TRBV4-1; 8 nucleotides agree with TRBD1. Per germline, CDR1 MGHRA and CDR2 YSYEKL. The CDR3 runs 15 residues. With 5 bases clipped from V and 10 bases from J, the junction kept 15 bases outside the gene matches. The CDR3 loop reads CASSTGPGTGSYYTF. The CDR3 coding sequence is TGCGCCAGCAGCACAGGTCCCGGGACAGGCTCATACTACACCTTC.

This clone was detected only once. This chain joins TRBV27 and TRBJ1-2; D ambiguous. CDR3 length: 13 amino acids. Trimming shortened V by 7 bases and J by 5 bases, and 14 bases separated the two germline ends. Germline CDR1 and CDR2: MNHEY and SMNVEV (reference sequence). CDR3 amino acids: CASTDGGSYGYTF. CDR3 coding DNA: TGTGCCAGCACCGACGGCGGATCTTATGGCTACACCTTC.

The chain links TRBV7-2 to TRBJ2-3; 8 nucleotides align to TRBD2. The CDR3 is made up of 16 amino acids. V was clipped by 3 bases and J by 2 bases; unmatched bases: 7. The germline V gene encodes CDR1 SGHTA and CDR2 FQGNSA. The CDR3 reads CASSFWGGGNTDTQYF. The CDR3 DNA follows: TGTGCCAGCAGCTTCTGGGGCGGGGGGAACACAGATACGCAGTATTTT.

This sequence joins TRBV24-1 and TRBJ2-1; 12 bases fit TRBD2. Trimming removed 3 bases from V and 8 bases from J; junction bases left unmatched: 4. Germline loops: CDR1 KGHDR, CDR2 SFDVKD. This CDR3 region has 15 residues. The CDR3 protein is CATSDPSGGAYEQFF. In DNA form, the CDR3 reads TGTGCCACCAGTGATCCTAGCGGGGGGGCGTATGAGCAGTTCTTC.

This chain uses TRBV5-1 with TRBJ2-3; weak D call: TRBD2 (7 bases). V gave up 0 bases and J gave up 2 bases, with 13 bases separating them. CDR3 length equals 16 residues. From germline, CDR1 is SGHRS and CDR2 YFSETQ. CDR3: CASSLEGGGFTDTQYF. The CDR3 DNA reads as TGCGCCAGCAGCTTGGAGGGCGGGGGCTTCACAGATACGCAGTATTTT.

The count of this clone is one. V and J are TRBV12-5 and TRBJ1-1; D unresolved. CDR1 is LGHNT, CDR2 FRNRAP, per germline. The CDR3 totals 19 residues. Trimming pared 0 bases from V and 11 bases from J, leaving 31 bases between. The CDR3 bases are TGTGCTAGTGGTTTGGTCGACCCAGGTCTCCGACGCACCCCAAGTGGGGCTTTCTTT. Its translation: CASGLVDPGLRRTPSGAFF.

The V gene is TRBV15, the J gene TRBJ1-2; D might be TRBD1 (5 bases). From germline, CDR1 is LNHNV and CDR2 YYDKDF (reference sequence). V was trimmed by 0 bases and J by 4 bases, leaving 27 bases between them. The CDR3 is 20 residues long. The CDR3 here is CATSRDNGPSEQLGLYGYTF. CDR3 DNA sequence: TGTGCCACCAGCAGAGATAACGGGCCATCGGAACAGCTGGGACTCTATGGCTACACCTTC.

This rearrangement joins TRBV9 to TRBJ2-5, with D perhaps matching TRBD1 (5 bases). Germline CDR1 reads SGDLS; CDR2 reads YYNGEE. V was shortened by 3 bases and J by 2 bases, with 11 bases between the two germline ends. This CDR3 region has 14 residues. CDR3 sequence reads: CASSATGIQETQYF. CDR3 DNA sequence: TGTGCCAGCAGCGCCACAGGCATACAAGAGACCCAGTACTTC.

V usage is TRBV5-6 and J usage is TRBJ1-4, with 7 nucleotides matching TRBD1. This CDR3 region has 15 residues. V gave up 2 bases and J gave up 4 bases; unmatched junction bases: 5. Germline V gene sequence: CDR1 SGHDT, CDR2 YYEEEE. In nucleotides, the CDR3 is TGTGCCAGCAGCTTCGACAGGGAAAGTAATGAAAAACTGTTTTTT. Its protein is CASSFDRESNEKLFF.

This clone was observed once. The rearrangement joins TRBV29-1 to TRBJ1-2; D gene ambiguous. The CDR3 has 11 residues. The germline V gene encodes CDR1 SQVTM and CDR2 ANQGSEA. V dropped 1 base and J dropped 7 bases, with 7 bases sitting between them. The DNA of the CDR3 is TGCAGCGTTGAAGCTCTCTCTGGCTACACCTTC. This encodes CSVEALSGYTF.

Only a few counts were recorded for this clone. The rearrangement uses TRBV5-3 and TRBJ2-1; 12 nucleotides line up with TRBD2. TRBV5-3 is an ORF, with its function uncertain. The ends lost 4 bases at V and 5 bases at J; junction bases unmatched: 10. The CDR3 loop spans 17 amino acids. CDR3 amino acids: CARSVTSGRCFDNEQFF. The CDR3, as DNA: TGTGCCAGAAGCGTGACTAGCGGGAGATGTTTCGACAATGAGCAGTTCTTC.

The rearrangement joins TRBV29-1 to TRBJ2-1, with TRBD2 identical over 12 bases. Trimming cost V 3 bases and J 4 bases; bases outside gene matches: 7. Germline lookup yields CDR1 SQVTM and CDR2 ANQGSEA. This CDR3 has 16 amino acids. The chain's CDR3 is CSVDRTSGKGYNEQFF. The CDR3 DNA is TGCAGCGTTGACCGGACTAGCGGGAAGGGTTACAATGAGCAGTTCTTC.

The rearrangement links TRBV9 to TRBJ2-3, with a possible D match to TRBD2 (6 bases). The germline gives CDR1 SGDLS, CDR2 YYNGEE. The CDR3 covers 16 residues. Trimming took 0 bases from V and 6 from J, leaving 17 bases between them. The CDR3 coding sequence is TGTGCCAGCAGCGTAGGCGGGGAGCCCTCCACGGATACGCAGTATTTT. Its translation is CASSVGGEPSTDTQYF.

This chain joins TRBV27 and TRBJ2-5; a weak D match, TRBD2 (6 bases). The ends were cut back, 6 bases at V and 7 bases at J, with 15 bases in the middle. From germline, CDR1 is MNHEY and CDR2 SMNVEV (reference sequence). This CDR3 comprises 13 residues. The DNA of the CDR3 is TGTGCCAGCAGCGGGAGCCCAAAATGGACCCAGTACTTC. Protein product: CASSGSPKWTQYF.

The chain couples TRBV4-1 to TRBJ2-5, with 9 bases fitting TRBD2. The V and J ends lost 4 bases and 10 bases, in that order; junction bases with no gene match: 13. This CDR3 has 15 amino acids. Germline V gene data show CDR1 as MGHRA and CDR2 as YSYEKL. The CDR3 here is CASSPLAGAMGDQYF. The CDR3 DNA is TGCGCCAGCAGCCCCTTAGCGGGGGCCATGGGCGACCAGTACTTC.

The chain joins TRBV2 to TRBJ2-1, with 14 bases aligning to TRBD2. Germline V lookup: CDR1 SNHLY, CDR2 FYNNEI. J was trimmed by 14 bases and V by 0 bases; bases with no gene match: 0. This CDR3 has 13 amino acids. The CDR3 loop reads CASSEAGLAGEFF. The CDR3 DNA follows: TGTGCCAGCAGTGAAGCGGGACTAGCGGGAGAGTTCTTC.

The J gene is TRBJ2-1, the V gene TRBV19, with 12 bases lining up with TRBD2. Germline assignment: CDR1 LNHDA and CDR2 SQIVND (reference sequence). V lost 3 bases and J lost 4; bases outside the gene matches: 1. The CDR3 spans 15 residues. The chain's CDR3 is CASSIGLAGYNEQFF. The CDR3 region has the DNA TGTGCCAGTAGTATCGGACTAGCGGGGTACAATGAGCAGTTCTTC.

V is TRBV27 and J is TRBJ2-1; 8 bases line up with TRBD2. Trimming removed 6 bases from V and 5 bases from J; junction bases left unmatched: 6. Germline CDR1 is MNHEY and CDR2 is SMNVEV (reference sequence). The CDR3 sequence is 14 residues long. The chain's CDR3 is CASSPWREDNEQFF. The CDR3 coding sequence is TGTGCCAGCAGCCCATGGCGGGAGGACAATGAGCAGTTCTTC.

V is TRBV9 and J is TRBJ1-1, with TRBD1 identical over 9 bases. Looked up from germline, CDR1 is SGDLS and CDR2 is YYNGEE. This CDR3 has 14 residues. Germline trimming cut 3 bases from V and 6 bases from J; bases unmatched to any gene: 6. As DNA, the CDR3 is TGTGCCAGCAGCGCCCCGGGGACAGGGCCTGAAGCTTTCTTT. It codes for CASSAPGTGPEAFF.

V is TRBV5-6 and J is TRBJ2-7, with D possibly matching TRBD1 (5 bases). This CDR3 spans 16 amino acids. V lost 3 bases, J lost 4 bases, and 20 bases lay in between. In germline, CDR1 is SGHDT, CDR2 YYEEEE. The CDR3 loop is CASSSSRTTHRYEQYF. In nucleotides, the CDR3 is TGTGCCAGCAGCTCATCCAGGACAACCCATCGGTACGAGCAGTACTTC.

This clone was picked up a small number of times. The DNA of the CDR3 is TGTGCCAGCAGCCGGGACAGGGTCGAGCAGTACTTC. This sequence encodes CASSRDRVEQYF. The rearrangement joins TRBV11-2 to TRBJ2-7, with TRBD1 matching 9 bases. The CDR3 covers 12 residues. The V gene's germline CDR1 is SGHAT and CDR2 FQNNGV. J lost 6 bases, V lost 5 bases, and 2 bases had no gene match.

This sequence joins TRBV10-3 and TRBJ2-5, with D maybe TRBD2 (7 bases). Germline V gene lookup returns CDR1 ENHRY and CDR2 SYGVKD. Trimming cost V 0 bases and J 5 bases, with 13 bases left between them. The CDR3 loop spans 15 amino acids. The CDR3 protein is CAISESGGGRETQYF. The CDR3 DNA reads TGTGCCATCAGTGAGTCTGGGGGGGGCCGGGAGACCCAGTACTTC.

The rearrangement joins TRBV27 to TRBJ2-3; 12 positions agree with TRBD2. Germline values: CDR1 MNHEY, CDR2 SMNVEV (reference sequence). With 6 bases clipped from V and 4 bases from J, the junction kept 2 bases outside the gene matches. CDR3 length equals 14 residues. CDR3 amino acids: CASRASGGADTQYF. The CDR3 DNA reads TGTGCCAGCAGGGCTAGCGGGGGGGCAGATACGCAGTATTTT.

This chain links TRBV4-3 with TRBJ1-2; 8 bases map to TRBD1. This CDR3 has 17 amino acids. The V gene end was trimmed by 2 bases and the J gene end by 7 bases; junction bases not matched to a gene: 15. Germline V gene sequence: CDR1 LGHNA, CDR2 YSLEER. The CDR3 loop reads CASSQPRTQGARAGYTF. In nucleotides, the CDR3 is TGCGCCAGCAGCCAACCAAGAACCCAGGGGGCCAGAGCTGGCTACACCTTC.